This T cell receptor (beta chain) was captured in a study of shared clonotypes between healthy human individuals. Study results and limitations: Sorted-subset samples were not fully sequenced, rarefaction indicated.

The assay was immunoSEQ multiplex PCR, and TCRdb's table has in-frame clones only and misses some. The repertoire holds about 680,000 clones, with around 74% as singletons. To note about this clone: Antigen: not known.

The CDR3 length is 16 residues. V shed 4 bases and J 5 bases; nucleotides not matched to a gene: 13. The germline gives CDR1 SGHRS, CDR2 YFSETQ. J is TRBJ1-1 and V is TRBV5-1; the match to TRBD1 covers 8 bases. The source is a woman aged 30 to 39 in good health. The sequenced sample was memory CD4+ T cells sorted from blood. As for subset: CD45RA-negative fraction. The CDR3 DNA reads TGCGCCAGCAGCCCTGATACGGACAGGGTCAGGACTGAAGCTTTCTTT. Protein: CASSPDTDRVRTEAFF.